These 23 T cell receptor beta chains were all obtained from the same sample, sequenced in a study of T-cell reconstitution after alpha-beta-depleted transplantation in children. Unique molecular identifiers were incorporated when the TCRbeta library was constructed. Via MiXCR, TCRdb re-called the PCR reads, giving one row per CDR3 protein. The table includes roughly 160,000 distinct CDR3 sequences, around 10% detected once. Sequencing used PBMCs, obtained before TCRalphabeta/CD19-depleted stem cell transplant. Every receptor here comes from a boy younger than 10 with acute myeloid leukemia, due to receive a stem cell transplant.

This clonotype was observed many times. This sequence joins TRBV7-9 and TRBJ2-3; possibly TRBD2 for D (7 bases). This CDR3 is built from 15 residues. V gave up 5 bases and J gave up 4 bases, with 16 bases separating them. The germline gives CDR1 SEHNR, CDR2 FQNEAQ (reference sequence). The CDR3 nucleotides read TGTGCCAGCAGCCCGACGGGGGGCTCAGCAGATACGCAGTATTTT. This codes for CASSPTGGSADTQYF.

In its sample, this clonotype was seen many times. This chain uses TRBV6-1 with TRBJ2-1; TRBD2 matches at 11 bases. Germline V gene lookup returns CDR1 MNHNS and CDR2 SASEGT. V shed 8 bases, J shed 4 bases, and the junction held 7 bases outside the gene matches. The CDR3 has 15 residues. For the CDR3, the DNA is TGTGCCAGCTCGGGGCTAGCGGGAGGTTACAATGAGCAGTTCTTC. Protein: CASSGLAGGYNEQFF.

A few counts support this clonotype. The rearrangement uses TRBV30 and TRBJ1-1, with D uncertain. Germline assignment: CDR1 GTSNPN and CDR2 SVGIG (reference sequence). Trimming took off 0 bases at V and 0 bases at J, with 17 bases between the two ends. The CDR3 has 17 amino acids. The CDR3 DNA sequence: TGTGCCTGGAGTGTACGGGGTTACCGAAACATGAACACTGAAGCTTTCTTT. It is translated as CAWSVRGYRNMNTEAFF. The full variable domain, its missing parts supplied by reference TRBV30 and TRBJ1-1, is SQTIHQWPATLVQPVGSPLSLECTVEGTSNPNLYWYRQAAGRGLQLLFYSVGIGQISSEVPQNLSASRPQDRQFILSSKKLLLSDSGFYLCAWSVRGYRNMNTEAFFGQGTRLTVV.

This clonotype was seen many times. The J gene is TRBJ2-7, the V gene TRBV10-2; no firm D call. The germline V gene encodes CDR1 WSHSY and CDR2 SAAADI. This CDR3 region has 13 residues. The V gene lost 6 bases and the J gene lost 0 bases, with 9 bases spanning the gap. CDR3 coding DNA: TGCGCCAGCAGCCCCGACGTCTCCTACGAGCAGTACTTC. This sequence encodes CASSPDVSYEQYF.

This clonotype was seen many times. The rearrangement joins TRBV20-1 to TRBJ2-3; no reliable D call. The CDR3 sequence is 12 residues long. V lost 2 bases to trimming and J lost 2 bases, with 5 bases between them. In germline, CDR1 is DFQATT, CDR2 SNEGSKA (reference sequence). The CDR3 protein is CSARPHTDTQYF. The CDR3 nucleotides are TGCAGTGCTAGACCCCACACAGATACGCAGTATTTT.

This clonotype has more than one count but fewer than ten. This chain links TRBV6-5 with TRBJ1-3, with TRBD1 matching over 11 bases. Germline CDR1 is MNHEY and CDR2 is SVGAGI. V lost 3 bases to trimming and J lost 2 bases; unmatched junction nucleotides: 9. There are 18 residues in the CDR3. CDR3 DNA: TGTGCCAGCAGTTATACGCCTCCGGGACAGGGGGCTGGAAACACCATATATTTT. This gives the protein CASSYTPPGQGAGNTIYF.

At least ten counts were recorded for this clonotype. The gene calls are TRBV12-3 or TRBV12-4 and TRBJ2-5, with TRBD2 as a possible D gene (5 bases). V lost 5 bases and J lost 5, with 12 bases in between. The CDR3 totals 13 residues. The chain's CDR3 is CASSIGRRETQYF. As DNA, the CDR3 is TGTGCCAGCAGTATCGGAAGGAGGGAGACCCAGTACTTC.

In this sample, this clonotype turned up many times. The chain combines TRBV29-1 with TRBJ2-1; the match to TRBD2 covers 14 bases. Germline V gives CDR1 SQVTM, CDR2 ANQGSEA. The length of the CDR3 is 15 residues. With V trimmed by 5 bases and J by 10 bases, 10 bases remained unmatched. CDR3 protein: CSVLRGTSGGGEQFF. The CDR3 DNA sequence: TGCAGCGTTCTGAGAGGGACTAGCGGGGGAGGGGAGCAGTTCTTC.

This clonotype was found many times. As DNA, the CDR3 is TGTGCCAGCAGCTTAGGGCGGTTCGAGACCCAGTACTTC. It yields the protein CASSLGRFETQYF. The J gene is TRBJ2-5, the V gene TRBV7-3; D is uncertain. The germline V gene encodes CDR1 SGHTA and CDR2 FQGTGA. This CDR3 has 13 residues. Trimming left V 2 bases short and J 5 bases short, with 9 bases between.

This clonotype was counted many times. This sequence joins TRBV4-2 and TRBJ1-2; D is perhaps TRBD1 (6 bases). V was cut by 2 bases and J by 6 bases, with 19 bases left in between. Germline V CDR1 and CDR2: LGHNA, YNFKEQ. This CDR3 has 16 residues. The CDR3 region has the DNA TGTGCCAGCAGCCAACTTATCAGGGGAAGATACGATGGCTACACCTTC. It codes for CASSQLIRGRYDGYTF.

This clonotype turned up a few times. A read error may explain this, as a much larger clone is one base away. The chain employs TRBV18 and TRBJ1-2; 7 nucleotides line up with TRBD1. This CDR3 is 13 amino acids long. CDR1 and CDR2 (germline): KGHSH, LQKENI. The CDR3 loop is CASSPRDSYGYPF. The DNA of the CDR3 is TGTGCCAGCTCACCCCGGGACAGTTATGGCTACCCCTTC.

This clonotype was seen many times. The chain carries TRBV12-3 or TRBV12-4 and TRBJ2-3, with TRBD1 matching 7 bases. The length of the CDR3 is 15 residues. Trimming removed 7 bases from V and 6 bases from J; junction bases left unmatched: 13. CDR3 sequence reads: CASTPYRGGRDTQYF. In nucleotides, the CDR3 is TGTGCCAGCACCCCCTACAGGGGTGGACGGGATACGCAGTATTTT.

This clonotype was counted ten times or more. V usage is TRBV7-2 and J usage is TRBJ1-4, with 9 bases aligning to TRBD1. Germline-derived CDR1 and CDR2 are SGHTA and FQGNSA. With 5 bases clipped from V and 2 bases from J, the junction kept 6 bases outside the gene matches. The CDR3 contains 16 residues. The DNA of the CDR3 is TGTGCCAGCAGCCCACGTGACAGGGGGACTAATGAAAAACTGTTTTTT. It specifies CASSPRDRGTNEKLFF.

This clonotype was observed at least ten times. This chain connects TRBV2 to TRBJ1-1, with D perhaps matching TRBD1 (6 bases). CDR3 size: 14 residues. Germline loops: CDR1 SNHLY, CDR2 FYNNEI. V was clipped by 9 bases and J by 2 bases, with 16 bases between them. The CDR3 DNA sequence: TGTGCCAGGTCTAGGGGGGGGAGAAACACTGAAGCTTTCTTT. Amino acids: CARSRGGRNTEAFF.

This clonotype has ten or more counts. The gene calls are TRBV9 and TRBJ2-5; D gene unclear. The germline CDR1 and CDR2 sequences are SGDLS and YYNGEE. The CDR3 runs 14 residues. The V and J ends lost 4 bases and 2 bases respectively, with 12 bases between them. In DNA, the CDR3 is TGTGCCAGCAGCCCCCACCTGGGGCAAGAGACCCAGTACTTC. It is translated as CASSPHLGQETQYF. The variable domain in full, with the rest retrieved from reference TRBV9 and TRBJ2-5, is DSGVTQTPKHLITATGQRVTLRCSPRSGDLSVYWYQQSLDQGLQFLIQYYNGEERAKGNILERFSAQQFPDLHSELNLSSLELGDSALYFCASSPHLGQETQYFGPGTRLLVL.

This clonotype was counted at least ten times. The chain employs TRBV12-3 or TRBV12-4 and TRBJ2-5, with a possible D match to TRBD2 (6 bases). This CDR3 comprises 14 residues. V was clipped by 6 bases and J by 5 bases, with 16 bases between them. CDR3 bases: TGTGCCAGCAGCCCCCTGCCGGGAGCGGAGACCCAGTACTTC. This gives the protein CASSPLPGAETQYF.

This clonotype was detected only a few times. The V gene is TRBV11-2, the J gene TRBJ2-3, with 11 bases identical to TRBD2. V lost 10 bases to trimming and J lost 0 bases; unmatched junction nucleotides: 18. This CDR3 has 19 residues. Germline-derived CDR1 and CDR2 are SGHAT and FQNNGV. CDR3 sequence: CAICLPLLAGVLSTDTQYF. In nucleotides, the CDR3 is TGTGCCATCTGTTTACCTCTACTAGCGGGAGTTCTCAGCACAGATACGCAGTATTTT.

To note about this clonotype: A much larger clone is a single base away; this may be a read error. The chain joins TRBV28 to TRBJ2-3; D could derive from TRBD1 or TRBD2 (5 bases each). Germline V gene lookup returns CDR1 MDHEN and CDR2 SYDVKM. CDR3 size: 13 residues. The V end lost 5 bases, the J end lost 2 bases, and 8 bases lay between the germline ends. The CDR3 loop is CASSRGHTDTQYF. The CDR3 coding sequence is TGTGCCAGCAGTCGGGGCCACACAGATACGCAGTATTTT.

Many counts were recorded for this clonotype. The chain recombines TRBV20-1 with TRBJ2-5; TRBD2 matches 7 bases. Per germline, CDR1 DFQATT and CDR2 SNEGSKA (reference sequence). The CDR3 has 14 residues. After removal of 0 bases from V and 2 bases from J, the junction contained 3 bases not matched to a gene. CDR3 sequence: CSARDREEQETQYF. The CDR3 DNA follows: TGCAGTGCTAGAGATCGGGAGGAGCAAGAGACCCAGTACTTC.

This clonotype has a count of ten or more. The V and J genes are TRBV5-1 and TRBJ2-5; TRBD1 might be the D (6 bases). Germline V CDR1 and CDR2: SGHRS, YFSETQ. V lost 4 bases and J lost 0, with 10 bases in between. The CDR3 sequence is 14 residues long. This CDR3 reads CASSTGQNQETQYF. As DNA, the CDR3 is TGCGCCAGCAGCACAGGACAGAACCAAGAGACCCAGTACTTC.

Ten or more counts support this clonotype. The CDR3 DNA reads as TGTGCCAGCAGCGGACCACTTGGACGATACAATGAGCAGTTCTTC. Translation gives CASSGPLGRYNEQFF. The chain links TRBV6-1 to TRBJ2-1; D is unresolved. Germline assignment: CDR1 MNHNS and CDR2 SASEGT. Trimming cost V 6 bases and J 4 bases, with 16 bases left between them. The CDR3 sequence is 15 residues long.

This clonotype occurred many times. The V call is TRBV7-3, the J call TRBJ2-3, with a tentative D call TRBD2 (5 bases). CDR1 and CDR2 (germline): SGHTA, FQGTGA. The CDR3 extends over 15 amino acids. Trimming left V 1 base short and J 0 bases short, with 8 bases between. As DNA, the CDR3 is TGTGCCAGCAGCTTAAATGGCGGGAGCACAGATACGCAGTATTTT. It translates to CASSLNGGSTDTQYF. The entire variable domain, with the rest obtained from reference TRBV7-3 and TRBJ2-3, is as follows: GAGVSQTPSNKVTEKGKYVELRCDPISGHTALYWYRQSLGQGPEFLIYFQGTGAADDSGLPNDRFFAVRPEGSVSTLKIQRTERGDSAVYLCASSLNGGSTDTQYFGPGTRLTVL.

This clonotype was seen repeatedly, ten times or more. The rearrangement uses TRBV20-1 and TRBJ2-5; 10 bases are shared with TRBD1. V gave up 0 bases and J gave up 3 bases; unmatched junction bases: 7. The CDR3 contains 16 residues. Germline CDR1 reads DFQATT; CDR2 reads SNEGSKA (reference sequence). CDR3 in DNA: TGCAGTGCTAGAGATCAGGGACAGGGGACCGAAGAGACCCAGTACTTC. The encoded protein is CSARDQGQGTEETQYF.